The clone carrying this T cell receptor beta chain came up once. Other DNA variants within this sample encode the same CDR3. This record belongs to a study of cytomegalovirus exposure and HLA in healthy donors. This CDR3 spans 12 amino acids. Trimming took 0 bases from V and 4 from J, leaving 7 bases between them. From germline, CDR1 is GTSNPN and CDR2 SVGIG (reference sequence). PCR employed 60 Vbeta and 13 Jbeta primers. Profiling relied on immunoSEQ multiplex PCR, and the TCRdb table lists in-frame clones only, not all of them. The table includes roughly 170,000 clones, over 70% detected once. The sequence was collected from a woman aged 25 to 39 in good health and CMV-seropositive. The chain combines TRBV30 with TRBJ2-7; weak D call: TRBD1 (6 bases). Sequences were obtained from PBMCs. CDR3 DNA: TGTGCCTGGAGTGTCCAGGGGTACGAGCAGTACTTC. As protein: CAWSVQGYEQYF.